The following is a T cell receptor (beta chain) sequence with its context. The data stem from a study of early T cells in non-severe SARS-CoV-2 infection. The CDR3 covers 15 residues. From germline, CDR1 is SGHNT and CDR2 YENEEA. With 5 bases clipped from V and 4 bases from J, the junction kept 6 bases outside the gene matches. Individual cDNA molecules each received unique molecular identifiers attached to them. TCRdb reprocessed the 5' RACE reads via MiXCR and lists one record per CDR3 protein. This sample has tens of thousands of distinct CDR3 sequences, with around an eighth found just once. The TCR sequence derives from an adult who was a healthcare worker with PCR-confirmed SARS-CoV-2 infection or an uninfected control (not recorded which). The sample was whole blood. The rearrangement links TRBV11-3 to TRBJ2-7; 12 nucleotides match TRBD2. The CDR3 DNA follows: TGTGCCAGCAGCCATGGACTAGCGGGGATGTACGAGCAGTACTTC. Its translation: CASSHGLAGMYEQYF.